This note documents a single T cell receptor beta chain sequence. The data originate from a study of high-grade serous ovarian cancer treatment subgroups. Tumor samples were taken before definitive surgery or chemotherapy. This table comes from immunoSEQ multiplex PCR, and its TCRdb copy is limited to in-frame clones, with some not included. Counted here are roughly 8,700 clones, approximately 75% occurring once; the ten biggest clones make up roughly 10%. The CDR3 length is 19 residues. Trimming took 5 bases from V and 6 from J; bases not matched to a gene: 22. The germline gives CDR1 SGHVS, CDR2 FQNEAQ.

The receptor comes from a human donor with high-grade serous ovarian cancer. This rearrangement joins TRBV7-8 to TRBJ2-7, with TRBD2 identical over 10 bases. The source material was tumor tissue. CDR3 amino acids: CASSPNLASASGRVGEQYF. DNA of the CDR3: TGTGCCAGCAGCCCAAACTTAGCTTCGGCTAGCGGGAGAGTGGGCGAGCAGTACTTC.